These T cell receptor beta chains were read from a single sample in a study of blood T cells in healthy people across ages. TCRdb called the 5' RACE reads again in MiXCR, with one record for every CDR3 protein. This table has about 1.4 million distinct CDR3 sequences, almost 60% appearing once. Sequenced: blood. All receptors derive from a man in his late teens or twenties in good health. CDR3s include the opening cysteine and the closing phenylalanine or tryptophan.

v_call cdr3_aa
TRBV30 CAWRAPWQYEQYF
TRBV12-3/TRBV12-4 CASSLRQSVDSPLHF
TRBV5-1 CASSLYRGRGGQRSYEQYF
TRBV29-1 CSAGTPVGETQYF
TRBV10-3 CAISAAPGTGRSTDTQYF
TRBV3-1 CASSQAPASGEEQFF
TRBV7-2 CASSFSGDWVEQYF
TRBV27 CASRAAMNTEAFF
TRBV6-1 CASSPWTGFSYEQYF
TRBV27 CASGYRDQYF
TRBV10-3 CAISDGGPNYEQYF
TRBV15 CATSRAWGGAETQYF
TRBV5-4 CASSLEALSGSSYNEQFF
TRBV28 CASSIAPGYEQYF
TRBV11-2 CASRNRGTTEAFF
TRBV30 CAWSAGTGGYGYTF
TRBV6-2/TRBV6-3 CASIDPGQGNYEQYF
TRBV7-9 CASSPSGQGKLFF
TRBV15 CATLGTGKNTGELFF
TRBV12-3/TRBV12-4 CASEDLRGPQHF
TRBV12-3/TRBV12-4 CASSSTSGGAAETQYF
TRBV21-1 CATLGWTDTQYF
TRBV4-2 CASSHLDRDYGTDTQYF
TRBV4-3 CASSQDSWAGQFF
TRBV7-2 CASSLAWGRANSPLHF
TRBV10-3 CAISESRQGGETQYF
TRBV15 CATRSSGGRELFF
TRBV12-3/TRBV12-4 CANSLVITDTTTDTQYF
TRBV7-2 CASSLRLAGGYNEQYF
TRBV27 CASSLSERGTQYF
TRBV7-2 CASSLRQGWTGELFF
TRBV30 CAWSVSGIYNEQFF
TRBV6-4 CASSGGLAGGHEQFF
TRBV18 CASSPGGGHYGYTF
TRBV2 CASSELSLISYEQYF
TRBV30 CAWSPTGQSPLHF
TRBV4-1 CASSQDVASGGDYNEQFF
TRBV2 CASSGLGGLRAIYEQYF
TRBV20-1 CSARDRMEGAKEAFF
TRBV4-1 CASSQNPGNEQYF
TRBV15 CATSRDPSGIGEQYF
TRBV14 CASSQGLGTLAKNIQYF
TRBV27 CASSFHTGELFF
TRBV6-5 CASTTGTVSGANVLTF
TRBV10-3 CAISGAGGDYGYTF
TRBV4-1 CASSQNAQGIGGYTF
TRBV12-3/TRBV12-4 CASRGTGANTEAFF
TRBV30 CAWSVPGQAFF
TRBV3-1 CASSQDRRGSYNEQYF
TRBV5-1 CASSLAGTSFRETQYF
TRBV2 CASRASWGSYEQYF
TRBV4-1 CASSPGGRYTF
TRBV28 CASSSPQGRQPQHF
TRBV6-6 CASSYSPGNEQYF
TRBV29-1 CSVRGADYGYTF
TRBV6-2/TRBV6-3 CASSQPTPDRGLRDTQYF
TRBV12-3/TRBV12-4 CASSQGWAGELFF